The following is a T cell receptor (beta chain) sequence with its context. The antigen is not known. This record belongs to a study of CD8 T cells in ankylosing spondylitis. Overall study results and limits: Some motif variants were previously reported in reactive arthritis synovial fluid and blood. A TCR beta motif of 8 or 9 highly homologous variants appeared characteristic of ankylosing spondylitis blood. It was reported that disease-linked clones were significantly enriched in matched ankylosing spondylitis synovial fluid. A CD8+ phenotype characterized the disease-linked clones, which were relatively rare in peripheral blood.

The CDR3 is made up of 14 amino acids. The germline CDR1 and CDR2 sequences are SQVTM and ANQGSEA. J gave up 4 bases and V 5 bases, and 9 bases lay outside the gene matches. Making use of molecular barcodes, quantitative 5'-RACE generated TCR beta libraries. One entry per CDR3 protein results from TCRdb running MiXCR on the 5' RACE reads. Seen here are about 500,000 distinct CDR3 sequences, roughly 12% observed once, and the top ten hold 6.8%. The clonotype comes from a male donor with ankylosing spondylitis. The chain employs TRBV29-1 and TRBJ2-3; 7 positions agree with TRBD2. Sequenced sample: blood, either unsorted or a sorted T cell fraction (not recorded which). Here the CDR3 DNA reads TGCAGCGTTCACAGAGCGGGGCTCGCAGATACGCAGTATTTT. Translating it yields CSVHRAGLADTQYF.